These 25 T cell receptor beta chains were sequenced from one sample in a study of blood T cell repertoires in COVID-19 (dated by TCRdb to about 2020). The receptor library was made with the immunoSEQ multiplex PCR assay. TCRdb provides this immuneACCESS table in a form limited to in-frame rearrangements. Some clones are lacking; in checked studies, under half of them reflect an unresolved V gene, and why the rest are absent is not known. In all, the sample holds approximately 300,000 clones, and about 89% of those were seen once. The ten top clones hold roughly 5% of the sample. The sequencing input was PBMCs or T cells enriched from blood (not recorded which). The receptors originated from a man aged 55-75 years who had recovered from COVID-19.

The chain uses TRBV5-1 and TRBJ1-3, with 8 bases matching TRBD1. The J segment lost 0 bases and the V segment lost 4 bases, leaving 6 bases of the junction unmatched. CDR1 is SGHRS, CDR2 YFSETQ, per germline. The CDR3 is made up of 16 amino acids. CDR3 region: CASSRTGLHSGNTIYF. As DNA, the CDR3 is TGCGCCAGCAGCCGGACAGGGCTCCACTCTGGAAACACCATATATTTT.

The V and J genes are TRBV7-2 and TRBJ2-1; a possible D gene is TRBD2 (6 bases). The length of the CDR3 is 14 residues. CDR1 is SGHTA and CDR2 is FQGNSA in the germline V gene. Trimming took off 7 bases at V and 0 bases at J, with 10 bases between the two ends. CDR3 in amino acids: CASTLGGSYNEQFF. The DNA for the CDR3 is TGTGCCAGCACCCTCGGGGGCTCCTACAATGAGCAGTTCTTC.

The chain employs TRBV6-1 and TRBJ2-3, with 7 nucleotides matching TRBD1. The CDR3 loop spans 18 amino acids. J was trimmed by 2 bases and V by 1 base; bases with no gene match: 12. CDR1 is MNHNS and CDR2 is SASEGT in the germline V gene. The CDR3 loop is CASSEVEGGDGFTDTQYF. The CDR3 nucleotides read TGTGCCAGCAGTGAAGTGGAAGGGGGCGACGGCTTCACAGATACGCAGTATTTT.

This clone was observed once. V usage is TRBV9 and J usage is TRBJ2-5; a weak D match, TRBD2 (6 bases). The V and J ends lost 3 bases and 2 bases respectively, with 17 bases between them. CDR3 length: 16 residues. CDR1 and CDR2 (germline): SGDLS, YYNGEE. CDR3 amino acids: CASSAGDLVGQETQYF. CDR3 nucleotide sequence: TGTGCCAGCAGCGCGGGGGACCTCGTCGGACAAGAGACCCAGTACTTC.

J is TRBJ2-6 and V is TRBV28; 7 bases are shared with TRBD1. V shed 3 bases and J 2 bases; nucleotides not matched to a gene: 4. This CDR3 comprises 16 residues. CDR1 and CDR2 (germline): MDHEN, SYDVKM. CDR3 DNA sequence: TGTGCCAGCAGTTTCCCTACAGGGGCTGGGGCCAACGTCCTGACTTTC. Encoded protein: CASSFPTGAGANVLTF.

The V gene is TRBV2, the J gene TRBJ2-7; D is uncertain. This CDR3 is 13 amino acids long. V was pared by 7 bases and J by 2 bases, with 12 bases between. Looked up from germline, CDR1 is SNHLY and CDR2 is FYNNEI. The CDR3 reads CASIWQVPYEQYF. CDR3 coding DNA: TGTGCCAGCATTTGGCAGGTCCCCTACGAGCAGTACTTC.

This clone was seen only a few times. The chain has TRBV5-1 and TRBJ1-1, with D unresolved. The CDR3 spans 15 residues. Germline V gene lookup returns CDR1 SGHRS and CDR2 YFSETQ. The V gene lost 2 bases and the J gene lost 4 bases, with 15 bases spanning the gap. CDR3 in DNA: TGCGCCAGCAGCTTTTTAGGAGTTTTTGGCACTGAAGCTTTCTTT. It specifies CASSFLGVFGTEAFF.

The chain employs TRBV28 and TRBJ2-7; TRBD1 agrees at 11 bases. This CDR3 has 15 amino acids. Germline lookup yields CDR1 MDHEN and CDR2 SYDVKM. Unmatched junction bases numbered 4, after V lost 2 bases and J lost 4 bases. The CDR3 DNA follows: TGTGCCAGCAGTTTACCCGGGACAGGGGGGTACGAGCAGTACTTC. This sequence encodes CASSLPGTGGYEQYF.

This rearrangement joins TRBV2 to TRBJ2-1; D is possibly TRBD2 (6 bases). The germline gives CDR1 SNHLY, CDR2 FYNNEI. Trimming cost V 2 bases and J 0 bases, with 14 bases left between them. The length of the CDR3 is 17 residues. The CDR3 loop reads CASSERSSGSSYNEQFF. The CDR3 nucleotides are TGTGCCAGCAGTGAACGTAGTAGCGGTAGCTCCTACAATGAGCAGTTCTTC. The full variable domain, rest sourced from reference TRBV2 and TRBJ2-1, is EPEVTQTPSHQVTQMGQEVILRCVPISNHLYFYWYRQILGQKVEFLVSFYNNEISEKSEIFDDQFSVERPDGSNFTLKIRSTKLEDSAMYFCASSERSSGSSYNEQFFGPGTRLTVL.

The chain has TRBV6-5 and TRBJ1-6; D gene uncertain. The V end lost 2 bases, the J end lost 11 bases, and 7 bases lay between the germline ends. Germline V gene lookup returns CDR1 MNHEY and CDR2 SVGAGI. This CDR3 has 12 residues. CDR3 amino acids: CASSYPEAPLHF. CDR3 DNA sequence: TGTGCCAGCAGTTACCCGGAGGCACCCCTCCACTTT.

V usage is TRBV14 and J usage is TRBJ2-7; 7 nucleotides align to TRBD1. From germline, CDR1 is SGHDN and CDR2 FVKESK. Losses at the gene ends were 4 bases for V and 3 bases for J; bases not matched to a gene: 9. This CDR3 is 15 amino acids long. Here the CDR3 reads CASSLVTGKGYEQYF. CDR3 DNA sequence: TGTGCCAGCAGCCTTGTGACAGGGAAAGGCTACGAGCAGTACTTC.

The CDR3 reads CASSLRTSGYYEQYF. In nucleotides, the CDR3 is TGTGCCAGCAGCTTAAGAACTAGCGGATACTACGAGCAGTACTTC. The rearrangement links TRBV7-8 to TRBJ2-7; 8 positions match TRBD2. The CDR3 sequence is 15 residues long. J was trimmed by 3 bases and V by 2 bases; bases with no gene match: 6. Germline values: CDR1 SGHVS, CDR2 FQNEAQ.

The gene calls are TRBV11-3 and TRBJ2-2, with 7 positions matching TRBD1. Losses at the gene ends were 5 bases for V and 3 bases for J; bases not matched to a gene: 6. This CDR3 comprises 15 residues. CDR1 SGHNT and CDR2 YENEEA come from the germline V gene. CDR3 residues: CASSTRQGDTGELFF. In nucleotides, the CDR3 is TGTGCCAGCAGCACACGACAGGGCGACACCGGGGAGCTGTTTTTT.

This chain joins TRBV18 and TRBJ2-5; TRBD2 is a possible D gene (5 bases). Trimming left V 2 bases short and J 1 base short, with 11 bases between. The germline V gene has CDR1 KGHSH and CDR2 LQKENI. CDR3 size: 15 residues. CDR3 sequence (DNA): TGTGCCAGCTCACCAAACACGGGGAGCCAAGAGACCCAGTACTTC. It is translated as CASSPNTGSQETQYF.

This sequence joins TRBV11-2 and TRBJ2-1, with D possibly TRBD2 on 6 matching bases. V dropped 5 bases and J dropped 3 bases, with 17 bases sitting between them. Looked up from germline, CDR1 is SGHAT and CDR2 is FQNNGV. This CDR3 region has 16 residues. The CDR3 loop is CASSPEGGARYNEQFF. In DNA, the CDR3 is TGTGCCAGCAGCCCCGAGGGCGGGGCCCGCTACAATGAGCAGTTCTTC.

This clone was counted between two and nine times. This CDR3 reads CASKGTTRECTDTQYF. Here the CDR3 DNA reads TGTGCCAGCAAAGGGACTACCCGGGAGTGCACAGATACGCAGTATTTT. J is TRBJ2-3 and V is TRBV21-1; the table's D call, TRBD2, has no DNA check behind it. TRBV21-1 is an annotated pseudogene. The CDR3 is 16 residues long.

This clone was counted once. V is TRBV11-2 and J is TRBJ2-3, with D possibly TRBD1 on 5 matching bases. Looked up from germline, CDR1 is SGHAT and CDR2 is FQNNGV. This CDR3 has 14 amino acids. The V end lost 1 base, the J end lost 6 bases, and 11 bases lay between the germline ends. The CDR3 region has the DNA TGTGCCAGCAGCTTAGGTAGCTGGGGCGATACGCAGTATTTT. Translating it yields CASSLGSWGDTQYF.

The chain combines TRBV6-5 with TRBJ2-1; tentative D call: TRBD2 (6 bases). CDR1 is MNHEY, CDR2 SVGAGI, per germline. Trimming removed 4 bases at V and 7 bases at J, with 14 bases between. The CDR3 contains 14 residues. CDR3: CASSSRPRGNEQFF. The CDR3 coding sequence is TGTGCCAGCAGTTCACGCCCTCGGGGGAATGAGCAGTTCTTC.

This chain links TRBV4-2 with TRBJ2-2, with D maybe TRBD2 (5 bases). The CDR3 has 15 residues. Germline lookup yields CDR1 LGHNA and CDR2 YNFKEQ. The ends were cut back, 4 bases at V and 1 base at J, with 10 bases in the middle. The CDR3 DNA follows: TGTGCCAGCAGCCGAAGCGGACTGAACACCGGGGAGCTGTTTTTT. Protein: CASSRSGLNTGELFF.

The chain links TRBV28 to TRBJ2-7; possible D gene TRBD1, 6 bases. There are 14 residues in the CDR3. V was cut by 7 bases and J by 4 bases, with 17 bases left in between. Germline values: CDR1 MDHEN, CDR2 SYDVKM. In DNA, the CDR3 is TGTGCCAGCAATCAACAGGGCTATGATTACGAGCAGTACTTC. Encoded protein: CASNQQGYDYEQYF.

The rearrangement joins TRBV25-1 to TRBJ2-7; 14 bases line up with TRBD2. V lost 6 bases to trimming and J lost 5 bases; unmatched junction nucleotides: 3. CDR3 length: 14 residues. Per the germline V gene, CDR1 is MGHDK and CDR2 is SYGVNS. CDR3: CASRGTSGRHEQYF. The DNA for the CDR3 is TGTGCCAGCAGGGGGACTAGCGGGAGACACGAGCAGTACTTC.

The chain recombines TRBV24-1 with TRBJ2-3; no definite D call. Germline lookup yields CDR1 KGHDR and CDR2 SFDVKD. Trimming removed 9 bases from V and 0 bases from J, with 12 bases in between. CDR3 size: 14 residues. CDR3 sequence: CATGPGTSTDTQYF. The CDR3 nucleotides are TGTGCCACCGGTCCTGGCACAAGCACAGATACGCAGTATTTT.

This sequence joins TRBV28 and TRBJ2-3, with D maybe TRBD1 (6 bases). V was cut by 4 bases and J by 0 bases, with 20 bases left in between. Germline V gives CDR1 MDHEN, CDR2 SYDVKM. CDR3 length equals 18 residues. The CDR3 sequence is CASSSHTGRDKSTDTQYF. The CDR3 nucleotides read TGTGCCAGCAGTTCACATACAGGCCGGGACAAGAGCACAGATACGCAGTATTTT.

This chain joins TRBV28 and TRBJ2-7; 8 nucleotides agree with TRBD1. The CDR3 loop spans 16 amino acids. The V gene end was trimmed by 6 bases and the J gene end by 1 base; junction bases not matched to a gene: 11. Germline CDR1 and CDR2: MDHEN and SYDVKM. The CDR3 sequence: CASSSYGRDRSYEQYF. CDR3 nucleotides: TGTGCCAGCAGCAGTTATGGTCGGGACAGGTCCTACGAGCAGTACTTC.

The chain recombines TRBV30 with TRBJ2-4; D ambiguous. This CDR3 spans 12 amino acids. Germline-derived CDR1 and CDR2 are GTSNPN and SVGIG (reference sequence). V was clipped by 1 base and J by 1 base, with 2 bases between them. The CDR3 DNA is TGTGCCTGGAGTGCGGCCAAAAACATTCAGTACTTC. The encoded protein is CAWSAAKNIQYF.